This entry lists 20 T cell receptor beta chains sequenced from one sample in a study of T cells in Graves' hyperthyroidism and ophthalmopathy. Amplified regions were TCR beta CDR3 sequences from RNA transcripts. Primed by the HTBI set, a first-round RT-PCR was run on the TCR CDR3. TCRdb re-called the multiplex PCR reads through MiXCR, storing one row per CDR3 protein. The sample lists a few hundred thousand distinct CDR3 sequences; approximately 44% were seen once. Material: peripheral blood or thyroid tissue (not recorded which). These receptors were obtained from a woman aged 18-35 years with Graves' hyperthyroidism.

This clonotype was found many times. This sequence joins TRBV10-3 and TRBJ2-5; D is possibly TRBD1 or TRBD2 (5 bases each). Trimming shortened V by 6 bases and J by 2 bases, and 13 bases separated the two germline ends. Looked up from germline, CDR1 is ENHRY and CDR2 is SYGVKD. The CDR3 extends over 14 amino acids. CDR3 in amino acids: CAISPHGAQETQYF. In DNA form, the CDR3 reads TGTGCCATCAGCCCGCACGGGGCACAAGAGACCCAGTACTTC.

This clonotype was observed at least ten times. The chain couples TRBV20-1 to TRBJ2-6; tentative D call: TRBD2 (5 bases). Trimming pared 3 bases from V and 1 base from J, leaving 7 bases between. Germline CDR1 DFQATT, CDR2 SNEGSKA (reference sequence). The CDR3 is made up of 14 amino acids. This CDR3 is CSARRASGANVLTF. The CDR3 DNA is TGCAGTGCTAGGAGGGCTTCTGGGGCCAACGTCCTGACTTTC.

A single count supports this clonotype. J is TRBJ1-1 and V is TRBV4-1; 9 bases are shared with TRBD1. Trimming removed 5 bases from V and 4 bases from J; junction bases left unmatched: 11. Germline assignment: CDR1 MGHRA and CDR2 YSYEKL. This CDR3 region has 16 residues. This CDR3 reads CASSTRQGVGRTEAFF. The CDR3 bases are TGCGCCAGCAGCACCCGACAGGGGGTAGGACGCACTGAAGCTTTCTTT.

This clonotype came up many times. The CDR3 nucleotides read TGTGCCAGCAGTTTACAAGTAGGCACTGAAGCTTTCTTT. Translating it yields CASSLQVGTEAFF. The genes are TRBV12-3 or TRBV12-4 and TRBJ1-1; no definite D call. Trimming pared 2 bases from V and 4 bases from J, leaving 8 bases between. The CDR3 consists of 13 residues.

This clonotype was detected a few times. The chain employs TRBV5-1 and TRBJ2-3; 7 nucleotides agree with TRBD2. The germline CDR1 and CDR2 sequences are SGHRS and YFSETQ. CDR3 size: 15 residues. Trimming removed 1 base from V and 6 bases from J; junction bases left unmatched: 8. The CDR3 sequence is CASSLNGGSADTQYF. In DNA, the CDR3 is TGCGCCAGCAGCTTGAACGGCGGGAGTGCTGATACGCAGTATTTT.

The chain couples TRBV10-1 to TRBJ2-7; possibly TRBD2 for D (5 bases). Germline loops: CDR1 WNHNN, CDR2 SYGVQD (reference sequence). The CDR3 sequence is 12 residues long. Trimming took off 8 bases at V and 4 bases at J, with 12 bases between the two ends. CDR3 loop: CASVGRGYEQYF. The CDR3 DNA reads TGCGCCAGCGTTGGCAGAGGGTACGAGCAGTACTTC.

Many counts were recorded for this clonotype. The CDR3 nucleotides read TGTGCCAGCAGCGCTGGGGCAGTTCCCTACGAGCAGTACTTC. It encodes CASSAGAVPYEQYF. The chain has TRBV9 and TRBJ2-7; D may be TRBD1 (5 bases). The length of the CDR3 is 14 residues. V was cut by 3 bases and J by 2 bases, with 12 bases left in between. CDR1 SGDLS and CDR2 YYNGEE come from the germline V gene.

The chain links TRBV2 to TRBJ2-5, with TRBD1 identical over 7 bases. In germline, CDR1 is SNHLY, CDR2 FYNNEI. Losses at the gene ends were 5 bases for V and 4 bases for J; bases not matched to a gene: 7. This CDR3 comprises 14 residues. In nucleotides, the CDR3 is TGTGCCAGCAGTACACAGGGGACCGGAGAGACCCAGTACTTC. It encodes CASSTQGTGETQYF.

This clonotype was observed a single time. V gene TRBV10-3 combines with J gene TRBJ1-4; maybe TRBD1 (6 bases). The V gene's germline CDR1 is ENHRY and CDR2 SYGVKD. Deletions cut 4 bases from V and 8 bases from J, with 17 bases between. This CDR3 has 15 residues. CDR3 coding DNA: TGTGCCATCAGTGTCTCCGGGACACCGCCCGAAAAACTGTTTTTT. It translates to CAISVSGTPPEKLFF.

The chain is built from TRBV5-1 and TRBJ2-7; TRBD1 matches 9 bases. Per germline, CDR1 SGHRS and CDR2 YFSETQ. V lost 0 bases and J lost 0; bases outside the gene matches: 10. This CDR3 contains 18 residues. The CDR3 nucleotides are TGCGCCAGCAGCTTGGTTAAGAGACAGGGGGACGGCTCCTACGAGCAGTACTTC. This sequence encodes CASSLVKRQGDGSYEQYF.

This clonotype has at least ten counts. The rearrangement uses TRBV4-3 and TRBJ1-6; D ambiguous. Germline loops: CDR1 LGHNA, CDR2 YSLEER. Between the trimmed V and J ends, which lost 2 bases and 7 bases, there was a span of 12 bases. This CDR3 is 15 amino acids long. CDR3 sequence reads: CASSQSANGNSPLHF. CDR3 in DNA: TGCGCCAGCAGCCAATCTGCGAACGGAAATTCACCCCTCCACTTT.

This clonotype was seen more than once but under ten times. This sequence joins TRBV29-1 and TRBJ2-5; D gene uncertain. The length of the CDR3 is 11 residues. V was cut by 4 bases and J by 4 bases, with 7 bases left in between. Germline CDR1 is SQVTM and CDR2 is ANQGSEA. CDR3 in amino acids: CSVGGGETQYF. CDR3 in DNA: TGCAGCGTTGGGGGTGGAGAGACCCAGTACTTC.

V gene TRBV5-6 combines with J gene TRBJ2-7; tentatively, D is TRBD1 or TRBD2 (6 bases each). CDR1 and CDR2 from the germline V gene are SGHDT and YYEEEE. V lost 5 bases to trimming and J lost 5 bases, with 23 bases between them. The CDR3 is 16 residues long. CDR3: CASSNGGLGLADEQYF. The CDR3 bases are TGTGCCAGCAGTAACGGGGGCCTGGGGCTAGCAGACGAGCAGTACTTC.

There are many counts of this clonotype. The chain is built from TRBV9 and TRBJ1-2, with 7 bases identical to TRBD1. This CDR3 region has 15 residues. Trimming cost V 3 bases and J 2 bases; bases outside gene matches: 7. From germline, CDR1 is SGDLS and CDR2 YYNGEE. CDR3: CASSGQMTGNYGYTF. CDR3 DNA: TGTGCCAGCAGCGGTCAGATGACAGGGAACTATGGCTACACCTTC.

The chain carries TRBV2 and TRBJ2-1; 12 bases are shared with TRBD2. V lost 6 bases, J lost 4 bases, and 7 bases stayed unmatched. This CDR3 spans 16 amino acids. In germline, CDR1 is SNHLY, CDR2 FYNNEI. The CDR3 nucleotides are TGTGCCAGCAGGGCTCCGGGACTAGCGGGTTACAATGAGCAGTTCTTC. Encoded protein: CASRAPGLAGYNEQFF.

The chain links TRBV5-1 to TRBJ1-2; perhaps TRBD1 as D (5 bases). With 4 bases removed from V and 5 bases from J, the gap between germline ends came to 15 bases. Germline lookup yields CDR1 SGHRS and CDR2 YFSETQ. CDR3 length equals 14 residues. CDR3 in amino acids: CASSQGALDYGYTF. CDR3 in DNA: TGCGCCAGCAGCCAAGGGGCGCTTGATTATGGCTACACCTTC. Using reference TRBV5-1 and TRBJ1-2 for the parts outside the CDR3, the full variable domain is KAGVTQTPRYLIKTRGQQVTLSCSPISGHRSVSWYQQTPGQGLQFLFEYFSETQRNKGNFPGRFSGRQFSNSRSEMNVSTLELGDSALYLCASSQGALDYGYTFGSGTRLTVV.

This clonotype was found a few times. The chain joins TRBV10-3 to TRBJ2-3; 15 bases align to TRBD2. The CDR3 sequence is 16 residues long. Looked up from germline, CDR1 is ENHRY and CDR2 is SYGVKD. With 8 bases clipped from V and 3 bases from J, the junction kept 6 bases outside the gene matches. The CDR3 protein is CAISGTSGRLTDTQYF. CDR3 sequence (DNA): TGTGCCATCTCCGGGACTAGCGGGAGGTTGACAGATACGCAGTATTTT.

The chain has TRBV15 and TRBJ1-5; D is perhaps TRBD1 (5 bases). Germline V CDR1 and CDR2: LNHNV, YYDKDF (reference sequence). V gave up 0 bases and J gave up 11 bases, with 20 bases separating them. CDR3 size: 16 residues. CDR3 coding DNA: TGTGCCACCAGCAGAGATGGGGGGGGTAGAGCAGAGACCCAGCATTTT. This sequence encodes CATSRDGGGRAETQHF.

This clonotype was picked up one time. V and J are TRBV24-1 and TRBJ2-2, with 8 bases aligning to TRBD1. Trimming at V came to 2 bases and at J to 3 bases, leaving 4 bases not matched to a gene. Germline V gene lookup returns CDR1 KGHDR and CDR2 SFDVKD. There are 16 residues in the CDR3. The CDR3: CATSDSGQVDTGELFF. The CDR3 region has the DNA TGTGCCACCAGTGATTCGGGACAGGTGGACACCGGGGAGCTGTTTTTT.

This clonotype has only a few counts. The chain uses TRBV7-3 and TRBJ2-3, with TRBD2 as a possible D gene (5 bases). The V gene lost 4 bases and the J gene lost 2 bases, with 7 bases spanning the gap. Per germline, CDR1 SGHTA and CDR2 FQGTGA. The CDR3 runs 13 residues. CDR3 DNA sequence: TGTGCCAGCAGCTACGGGGTCACAGATACGCAGTATTTT. Amino acid sequence: CASSYGVTDTQYF.